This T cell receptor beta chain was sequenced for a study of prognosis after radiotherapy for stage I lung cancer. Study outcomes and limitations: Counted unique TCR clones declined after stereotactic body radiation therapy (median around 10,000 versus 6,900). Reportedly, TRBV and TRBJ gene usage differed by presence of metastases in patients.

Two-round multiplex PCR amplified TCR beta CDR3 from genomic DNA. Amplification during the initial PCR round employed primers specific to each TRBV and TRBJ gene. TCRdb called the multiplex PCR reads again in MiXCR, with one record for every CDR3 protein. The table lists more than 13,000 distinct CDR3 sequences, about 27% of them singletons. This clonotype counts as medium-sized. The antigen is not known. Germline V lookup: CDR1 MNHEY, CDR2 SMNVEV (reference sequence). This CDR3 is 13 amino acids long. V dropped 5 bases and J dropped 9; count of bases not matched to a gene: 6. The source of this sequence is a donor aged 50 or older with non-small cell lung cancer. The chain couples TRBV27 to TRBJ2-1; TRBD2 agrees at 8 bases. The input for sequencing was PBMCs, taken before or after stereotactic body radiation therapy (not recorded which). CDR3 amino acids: CASSHLAGREQFF. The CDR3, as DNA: TGTGCCAGCAGTCATTTAGCGGGACGTGAGCAGTTCTTC.